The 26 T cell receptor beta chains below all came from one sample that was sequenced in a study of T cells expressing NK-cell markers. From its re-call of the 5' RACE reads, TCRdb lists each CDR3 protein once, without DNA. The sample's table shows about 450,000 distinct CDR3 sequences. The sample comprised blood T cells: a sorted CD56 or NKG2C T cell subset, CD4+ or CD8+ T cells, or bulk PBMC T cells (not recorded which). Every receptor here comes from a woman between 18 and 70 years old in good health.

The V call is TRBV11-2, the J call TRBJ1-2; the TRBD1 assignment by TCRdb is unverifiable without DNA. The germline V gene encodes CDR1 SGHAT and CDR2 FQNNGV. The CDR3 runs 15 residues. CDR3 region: CASSLRLRDRFRYTF.

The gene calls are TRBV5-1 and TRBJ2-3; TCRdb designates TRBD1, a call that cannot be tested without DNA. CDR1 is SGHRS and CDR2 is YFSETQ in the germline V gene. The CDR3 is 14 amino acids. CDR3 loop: CASSSADRRHTQYF.

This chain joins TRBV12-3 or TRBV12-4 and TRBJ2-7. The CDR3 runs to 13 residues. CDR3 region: CASSFGLSHEQYF.

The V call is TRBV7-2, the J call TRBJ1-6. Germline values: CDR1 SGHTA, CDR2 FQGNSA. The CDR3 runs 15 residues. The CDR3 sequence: CASSPAVGGGSPLHF. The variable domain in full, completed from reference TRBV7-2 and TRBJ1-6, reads GAGVSQSPSNKVTEKGKDVELRCDPISGHTALYWYRQSLGQGLEFLIYFQGNSAPDKSGLPSDRFSAERTGGSVSTLTIQRTQQEDSAVYLCASSPAVGGGSPLHFGNGTRLTVT.

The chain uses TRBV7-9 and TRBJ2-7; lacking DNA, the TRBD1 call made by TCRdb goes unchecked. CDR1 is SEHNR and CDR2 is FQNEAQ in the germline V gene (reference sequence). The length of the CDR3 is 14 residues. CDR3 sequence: CASSLAFGGYEQYF.

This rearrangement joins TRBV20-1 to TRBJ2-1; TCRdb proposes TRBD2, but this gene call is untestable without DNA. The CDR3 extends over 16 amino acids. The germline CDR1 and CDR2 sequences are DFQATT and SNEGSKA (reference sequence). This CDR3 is CSASSLLAGGPGEQFF.

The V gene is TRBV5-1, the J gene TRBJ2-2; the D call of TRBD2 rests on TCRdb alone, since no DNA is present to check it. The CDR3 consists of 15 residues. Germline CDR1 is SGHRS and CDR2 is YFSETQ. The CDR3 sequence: CASSLREGLSGELFF.

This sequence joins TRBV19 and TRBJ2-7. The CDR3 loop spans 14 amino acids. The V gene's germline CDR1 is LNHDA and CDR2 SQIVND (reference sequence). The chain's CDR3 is CASSIVWGTYEQYF.

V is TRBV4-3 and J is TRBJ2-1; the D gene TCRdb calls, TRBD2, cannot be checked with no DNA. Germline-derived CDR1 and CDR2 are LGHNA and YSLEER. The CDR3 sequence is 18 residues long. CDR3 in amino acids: CASSQDHLGLASYNEQFF.

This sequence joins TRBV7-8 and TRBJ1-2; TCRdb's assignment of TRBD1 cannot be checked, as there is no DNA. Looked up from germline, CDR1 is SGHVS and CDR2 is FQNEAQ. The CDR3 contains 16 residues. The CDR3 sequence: CASSLGGAGVDYGYTF. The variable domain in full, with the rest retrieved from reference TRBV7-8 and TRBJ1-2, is GAGVSQSPRYKVAKRGQDVALRCDPISGHVSLFWYQQALGQGPEFLTYFQNEAQLDKSGLPSDRFFAERPEGSVSTLKIQRTQQEDSAVYLCASSLGGAGVDYGYTFGSGTRLTVV.

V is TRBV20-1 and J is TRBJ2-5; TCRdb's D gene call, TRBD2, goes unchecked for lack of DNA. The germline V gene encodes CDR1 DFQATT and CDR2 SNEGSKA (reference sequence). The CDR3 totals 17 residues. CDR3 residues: CSARVLAGGLTKETQYF.

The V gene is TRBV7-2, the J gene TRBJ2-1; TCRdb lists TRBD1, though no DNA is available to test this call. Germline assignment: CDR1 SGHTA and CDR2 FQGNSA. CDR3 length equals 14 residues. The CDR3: CASSFGTASNEQFF. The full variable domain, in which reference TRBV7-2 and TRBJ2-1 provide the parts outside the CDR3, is GAGVSQSPSNKVTEKGKDVELRCDPISGHTALYWYRQSLGQGLEFLIYFQGNSAPDKSGLPSDRFSAERTGGSVSTLTIQRTQQEDSAVYLCASSFGTASNEQFFGPGTRLTVL.

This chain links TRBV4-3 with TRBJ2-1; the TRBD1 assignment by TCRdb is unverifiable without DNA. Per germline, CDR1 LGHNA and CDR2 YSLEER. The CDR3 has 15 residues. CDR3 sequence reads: CASSRSGTPNNEQFF.

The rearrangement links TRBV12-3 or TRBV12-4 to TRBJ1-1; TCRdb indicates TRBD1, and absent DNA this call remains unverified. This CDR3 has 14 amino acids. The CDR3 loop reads CASSLGQGYTEAFF.

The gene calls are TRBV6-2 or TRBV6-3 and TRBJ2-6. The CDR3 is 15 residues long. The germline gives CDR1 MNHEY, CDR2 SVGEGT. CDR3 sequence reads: CASTARPSGANVLTF.

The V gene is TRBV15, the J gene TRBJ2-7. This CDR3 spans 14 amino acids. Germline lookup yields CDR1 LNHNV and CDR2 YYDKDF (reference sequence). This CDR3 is CATSREENSYEQYF.

The CDR3 is CSVDVPRSGANVLTF. V is TRBV29-1 and J is TRBJ2-6. The CDR3 has 15 residues. CDR1 SQVTM and CDR2 ANQGSEA come from the germline V gene.

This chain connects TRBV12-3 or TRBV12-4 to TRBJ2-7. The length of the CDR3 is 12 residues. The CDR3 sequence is CASIGVSYEQYF.

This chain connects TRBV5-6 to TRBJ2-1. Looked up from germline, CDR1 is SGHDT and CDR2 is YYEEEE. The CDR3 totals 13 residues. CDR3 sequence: CASSFYTYNEQFF.

CDR3 amino acids: CSALSGQRDPYEQYF. This chain connects TRBV20-1 to TRBJ2-7; no DNA is available, so the TRBD1 call from TCRdb remains unchecked. From germline, CDR1 is DFQATT and CDR2 SNEGSKA (reference sequence). CDR3 length: 15 amino acids.

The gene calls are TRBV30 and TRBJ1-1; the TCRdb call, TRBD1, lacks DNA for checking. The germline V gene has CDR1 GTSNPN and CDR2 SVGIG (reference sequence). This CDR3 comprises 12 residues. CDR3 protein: CAWTRGRTEAFF.

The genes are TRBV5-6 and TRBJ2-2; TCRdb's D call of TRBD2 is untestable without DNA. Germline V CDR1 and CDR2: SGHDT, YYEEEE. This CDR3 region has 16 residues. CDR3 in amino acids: CASSLVVSVNTGELFF.

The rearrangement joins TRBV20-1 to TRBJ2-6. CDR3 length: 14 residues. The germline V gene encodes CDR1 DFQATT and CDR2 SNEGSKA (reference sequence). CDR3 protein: CSAGQGSGANVLTF.

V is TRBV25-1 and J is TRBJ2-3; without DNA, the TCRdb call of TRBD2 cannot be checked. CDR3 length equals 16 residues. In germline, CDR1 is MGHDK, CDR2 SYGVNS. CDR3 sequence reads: CASSAGTSGTTDTQYF. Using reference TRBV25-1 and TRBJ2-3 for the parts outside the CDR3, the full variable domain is EADIYQTPRYLVIGTGKKITLECSQTMGHDKMYWYQQDPGMELHLIHYSYGVNSTEKGDLSSESTVSRIRTEHFPLTLESARPSHTSQYLCASSAGTSGTTDTQYFGPGTRLTVL.

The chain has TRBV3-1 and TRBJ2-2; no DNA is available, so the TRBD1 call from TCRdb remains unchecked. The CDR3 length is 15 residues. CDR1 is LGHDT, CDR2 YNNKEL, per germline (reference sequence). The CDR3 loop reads CASSAGQGWTGELFF.

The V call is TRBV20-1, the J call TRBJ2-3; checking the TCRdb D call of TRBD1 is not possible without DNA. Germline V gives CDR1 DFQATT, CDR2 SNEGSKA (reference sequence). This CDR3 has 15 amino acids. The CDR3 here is CSARGEGQGTDTQYF.